This T cell receptor beta chain was sequenced in a study of OX40 agonist ivuxolimab in advanced cancers. Assay: immunoSEQ multiplex PCR; the TCRdb copy retains only in-frame clones and omits some. The sample has about 54,000 clones, 75% to 95% seen once. The CDR3 runs 16 residues. V was clipped by 2 bases and J by 0 bases; unmatched bases: 3. Per the germline V gene, CDR1 is ENHRY and CDR2 is SYGVKD. The rearrangement links TRBV10-3 to TRBJ2-3; 9 bases fit TRBD1. The sequenced sample was CD4+ or CD8+ T cells sorted from blood, obtained in a trial of the OX40 agonist ivuxolimab. This TCR derives from an adult with an advanced solid tumor such as melanoma, head and neck, liver or kidney cancer. The CDR3 reads CAISEDRGSSTDTQYF. DNA for the CDR3: TGTGCCATCAGTGAGGACAGGGGGTCGAGCACAGATACGCAGTATTTT.